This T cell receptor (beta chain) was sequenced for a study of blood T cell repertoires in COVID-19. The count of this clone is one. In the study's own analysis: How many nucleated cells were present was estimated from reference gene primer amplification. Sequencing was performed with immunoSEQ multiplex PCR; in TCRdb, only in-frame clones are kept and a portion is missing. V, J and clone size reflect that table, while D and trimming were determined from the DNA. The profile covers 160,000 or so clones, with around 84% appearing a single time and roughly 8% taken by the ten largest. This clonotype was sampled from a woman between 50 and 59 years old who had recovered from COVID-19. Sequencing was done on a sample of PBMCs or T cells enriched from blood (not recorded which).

The CDR3 DNA reads TGTGCCAGCTCACCAGTGGGACAGTCCTACGAGCAGTACTTC. Translated: CASSPVGQSYEQYF. The rearrangement joins TRBV18 to TRBJ2-7; 7 positions agree with TRBD1. The CDR3 sequence is 14 residues long. With 2 bases clipped from V and 1 base from J, the junction kept 2 bases outside the gene matches. Germline lookup yields CDR1 KGHSH and CDR2 LQKENI.